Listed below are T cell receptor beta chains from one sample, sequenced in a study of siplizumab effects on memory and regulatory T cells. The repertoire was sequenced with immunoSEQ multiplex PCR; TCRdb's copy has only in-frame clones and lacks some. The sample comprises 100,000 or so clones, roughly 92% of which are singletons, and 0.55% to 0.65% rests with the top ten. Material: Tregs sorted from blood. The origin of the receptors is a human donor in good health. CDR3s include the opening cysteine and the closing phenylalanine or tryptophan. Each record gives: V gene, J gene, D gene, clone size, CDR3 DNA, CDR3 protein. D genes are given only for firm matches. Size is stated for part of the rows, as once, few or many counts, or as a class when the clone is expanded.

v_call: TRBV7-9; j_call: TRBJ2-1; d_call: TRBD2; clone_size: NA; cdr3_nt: TGTGCCAGCAGCTTAGCGAGGACTAGCGGGGGACTCTACAATGAGCAGTTCTTC; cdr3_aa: CASSLARTSGGLYNEQFF
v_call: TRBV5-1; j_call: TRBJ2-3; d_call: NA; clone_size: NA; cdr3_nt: TGCGCCAGCAAAGAGGTCACAGGCACAGATACGCAGTATTTT; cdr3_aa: CASKEVTGTDTQYF
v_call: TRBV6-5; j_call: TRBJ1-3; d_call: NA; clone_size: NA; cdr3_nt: TGTGCCAGCAGTTACTCGAAGTCTGGCACCATATATTTT; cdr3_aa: CASSYSKSGTIYF
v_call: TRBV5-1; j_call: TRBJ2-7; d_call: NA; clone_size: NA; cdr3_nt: TGCGCCAGCAGCGGGGGCGGGGCGTTCAACGAGCAGTACTTC; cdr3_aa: CASSGGGAFNEQYF
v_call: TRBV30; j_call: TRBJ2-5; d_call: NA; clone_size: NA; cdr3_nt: TGTGCCTGGAGTTCGGGACGGAAAGAAGAGACCCAGTACTTC; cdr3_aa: CAWSSGRKEETQYF
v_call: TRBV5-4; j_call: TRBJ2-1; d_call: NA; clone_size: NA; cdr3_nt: TGTGCCAGCAGCTTGGACCTTAGCGGAATCAATGAGCAGTTCTTC; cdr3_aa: CASSLDLSGINEQFF
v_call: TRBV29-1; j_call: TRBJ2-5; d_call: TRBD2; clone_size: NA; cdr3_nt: TGCAGCGTTGGTGGAGCGGGAGCATCAGAGACCCAGTACTTC; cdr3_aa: CSVGGAGASETQYF
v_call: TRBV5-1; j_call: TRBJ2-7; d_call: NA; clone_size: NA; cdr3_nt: TGCGCCAGCAGCTTAAACTCGGTCCTAGGGGAGCAGTACTTC; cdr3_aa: CASSLNSVLGEQYF
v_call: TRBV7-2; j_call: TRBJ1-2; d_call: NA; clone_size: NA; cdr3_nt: TGTGCCAGCAGCTTAAGGGGGGGTTTTAACTATGGCTACACCTTC; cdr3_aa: CASSLRGGFNYGYTF
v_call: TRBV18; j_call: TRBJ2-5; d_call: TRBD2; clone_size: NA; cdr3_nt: TGTGCCAGCTCACCGAGGCTAGCGGAAGAGACCCAGTACTTC; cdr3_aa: CASSPRLAEETQYF
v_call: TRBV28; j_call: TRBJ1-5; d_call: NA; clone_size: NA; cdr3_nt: TGTGCCAGCAGTCAACGGGGGCAGGGCAATCAGCCCCAGCATTTT; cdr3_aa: CASSQRGQGNQPQHF
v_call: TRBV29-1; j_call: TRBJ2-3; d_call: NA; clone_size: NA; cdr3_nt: TGCAGCGTTGACAGACTGCGCACAGATACGCAGTATTTT; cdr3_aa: CSVDRLRTDTQYF
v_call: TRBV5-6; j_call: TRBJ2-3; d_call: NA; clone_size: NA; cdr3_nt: TGTGCCAGCAGCACACCCCGGAAGGGCACAGATACGCAGTATTTT; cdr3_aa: CASSTPRKGTDTQYF
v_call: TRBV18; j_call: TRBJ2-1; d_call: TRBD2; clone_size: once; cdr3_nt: TGTGCCAGCTCTCTGACTAGCGGGACCTACAATGAGCAGTTCTTC; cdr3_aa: CASSLTSGTYNEQFF
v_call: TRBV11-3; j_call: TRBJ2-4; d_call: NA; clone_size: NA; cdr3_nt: TGTGCCAGCAGCAGAGATGTGGGAAACATTCAGTACTTC; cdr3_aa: CASSRDVGNIQYF
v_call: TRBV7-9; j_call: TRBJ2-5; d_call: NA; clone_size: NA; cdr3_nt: TGTGCCAGCAGCTTAGCTGGACAGTTGAAAACGAAGACCCAGTACTTC; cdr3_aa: CASSLAGQLKTKTQYF
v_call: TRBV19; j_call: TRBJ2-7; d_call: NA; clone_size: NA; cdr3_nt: TGTGCCAGTAGTATCCAGGAGGGGGCCTACGAGCAGTACTTC; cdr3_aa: CASSIQEGAYEQYF
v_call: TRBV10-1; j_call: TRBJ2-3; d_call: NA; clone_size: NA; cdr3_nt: TGCGCCAGCAGTGAACCCGGCGGGACTTCTAGCACAGATACGCAGTATTTT; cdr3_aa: CASSEPGGTSSTDTQYF
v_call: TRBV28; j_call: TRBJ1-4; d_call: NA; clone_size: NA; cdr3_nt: TGTGCCAGCCGTACGACAGTAACTAATGAAAAACTGTTTTTT; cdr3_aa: CASRTTVTNEKLFF
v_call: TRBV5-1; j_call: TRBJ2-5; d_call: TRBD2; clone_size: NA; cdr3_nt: TGCGCCAGCACCTTATCGGGGGGGCCGGAGACCCAGTACTTC; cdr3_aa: CASTLSGGPETQYF
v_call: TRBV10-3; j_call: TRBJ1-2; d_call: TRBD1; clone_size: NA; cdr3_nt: TGTGCCATCAGTTCGGGACAGATTAACTATGGCTACACCTTC; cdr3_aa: CAISSGQINYGYTF
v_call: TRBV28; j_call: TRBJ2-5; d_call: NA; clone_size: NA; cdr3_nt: TGTGCCAGCCAAAGACAAGAGACCCAGTACTTC; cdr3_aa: CASQRQETQYF
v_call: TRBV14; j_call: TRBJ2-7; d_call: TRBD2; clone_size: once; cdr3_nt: TGTGCCAGCAGCCCGACTAGCGGGAGATACGAGCAGTACTTC; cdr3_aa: CASSPTSGRYEQYF
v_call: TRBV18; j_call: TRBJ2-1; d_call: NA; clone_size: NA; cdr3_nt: TGTGCCAGCTCACCACTGAATTTGGGTTCCTACAATGAGCAGTTCTTC; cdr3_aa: CASSPLNLGSYNEQFF
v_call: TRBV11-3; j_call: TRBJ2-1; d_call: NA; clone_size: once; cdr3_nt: TGTGCCAGCAGCTCTGGTTACTCCTACAATGAGCAGTTCTTC; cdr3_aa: CASSSGYSYNEQFF
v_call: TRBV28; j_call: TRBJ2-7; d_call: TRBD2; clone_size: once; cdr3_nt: TGTGCCAGCAGTCCACGCCGGACTAGCGGGAGGAGGCCCTACGAGCAGTACTTC; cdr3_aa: CASSPRRTSGRRPYEQYF
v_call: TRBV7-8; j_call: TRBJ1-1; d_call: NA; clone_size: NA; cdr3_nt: TGTGCCAGCAGCCGAATCGAGGGATACACTGAAGCTTTCTTT; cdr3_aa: CASSRIEGYTEAFF
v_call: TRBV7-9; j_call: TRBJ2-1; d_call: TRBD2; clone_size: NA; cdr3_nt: TGTGCCAGCAGCAGGGACTATTTGGCCGATGAGCAGTTCTTC; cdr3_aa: CASSRDYLADEQFF
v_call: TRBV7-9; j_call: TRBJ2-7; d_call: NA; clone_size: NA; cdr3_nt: TGTGCCAGCAGCTCCGGGGAAAAGCAGTACTTC; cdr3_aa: CASSSGEKQYF
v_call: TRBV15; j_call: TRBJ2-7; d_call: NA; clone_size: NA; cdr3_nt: TGTGCCACCAGCAGAGAGAAGGGGGTGATTCCCTACGAGCAGTACTTC; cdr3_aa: CATSREKGVIPYEQYF
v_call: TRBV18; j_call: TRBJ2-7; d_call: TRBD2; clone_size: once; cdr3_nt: TGTGCCAGCTCACCAGTAGCGGGAGACCTCTACGAGCAGTACTTC; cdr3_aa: CASSPVAGDLYEQYF
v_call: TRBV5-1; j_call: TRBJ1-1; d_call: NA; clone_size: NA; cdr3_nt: TGCGCCAGCAGCTTTGGGATGAACACTGAAGCTTTCTTT; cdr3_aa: CASSFGMNTEAFF
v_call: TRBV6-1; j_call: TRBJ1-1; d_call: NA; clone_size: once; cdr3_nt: TGTGCCAGCAGTGAAGCGCTTCGGGGCGGTGAAGCTTTCTTT; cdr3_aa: CASSEALRGGEAFF
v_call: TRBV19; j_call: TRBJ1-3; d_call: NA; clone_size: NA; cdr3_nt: TGTGCCAGTAGTCAGTCTGGAAACACCATATATTTT; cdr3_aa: CASSQSGNTIYF
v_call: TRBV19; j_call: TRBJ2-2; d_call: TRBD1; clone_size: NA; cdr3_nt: TGTGCCAGTTCAATCCAACATACAGGGGGGACGCTGACCGGGGAGCTGTTTTTT; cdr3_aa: CASSIQHTGGTLTGELFF
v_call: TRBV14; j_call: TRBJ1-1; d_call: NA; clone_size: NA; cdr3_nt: TGTGCCAGCAGCCAAATAGGGCTAGGGACCAGGCTTAACACTGAAGCTTTCTTT; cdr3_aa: CASSQIGLGTRLNTEAFF
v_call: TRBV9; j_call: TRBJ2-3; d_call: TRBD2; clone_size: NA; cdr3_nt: TGTGCCAGCTCGGCTAGCGGGAGAAGAGATACGCAGTATTTT; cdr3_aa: CASSASGRRDTQYF
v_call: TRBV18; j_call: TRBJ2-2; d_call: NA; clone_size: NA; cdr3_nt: TGTGCCAGCTCCCTGAGGATCTCGAACACCGGGGAGCTGTTTTTT; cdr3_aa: CASSLRISNTGELFF
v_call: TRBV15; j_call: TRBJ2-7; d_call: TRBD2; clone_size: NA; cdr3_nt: TGTGCCACCAGCAGAATGAGACGGACTAGCGGGAGCGTCGACGAGCAGTACTTC; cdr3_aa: CATSRMRRTSGSVDEQYF
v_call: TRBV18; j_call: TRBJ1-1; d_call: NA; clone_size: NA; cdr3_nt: TGTGCCAGCTCACCACCGTCAGGGGCGAACACTGAAGCTTTCTTT; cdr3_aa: CASSPPSGANTEAFF
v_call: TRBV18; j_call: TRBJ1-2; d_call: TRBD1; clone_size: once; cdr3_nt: TGTGCCAGCTCGCCATGGACAGGGAACGATGGCTACACCTTC; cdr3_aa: CASSPWTGNDGYTF
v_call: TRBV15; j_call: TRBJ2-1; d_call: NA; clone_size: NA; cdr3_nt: TGTGCCACCGTTAGGGAGTACAATGAGCAGTTCTTC; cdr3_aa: CATVREYNEQFF
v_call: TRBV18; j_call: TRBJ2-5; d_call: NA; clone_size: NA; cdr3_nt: TGTGCCAGCTCACCTAAGTCACAGGGAATGACGACCCAGTACTTC; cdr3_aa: CASSPKSQGMTTQYF
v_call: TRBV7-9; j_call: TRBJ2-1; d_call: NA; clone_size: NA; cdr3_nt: TGTGCCAGCAGACAGTTGTCCTACAATGAGCAGTTCTTC; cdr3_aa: CASRQLSYNEQFF
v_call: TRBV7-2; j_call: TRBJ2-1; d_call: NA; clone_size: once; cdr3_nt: TGTGCCAGCAGCTTGCGGGGAGGACGGACCAATGAGCAGTTCTTC; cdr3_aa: CASSLRGGRTNEQFF
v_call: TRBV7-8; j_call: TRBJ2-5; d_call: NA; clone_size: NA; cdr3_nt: TGTGCCAGCAGCTTAAGGAGGACAGAACAAGAGACCCAGTACTTC; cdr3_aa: CASSLRRTEQETQYF
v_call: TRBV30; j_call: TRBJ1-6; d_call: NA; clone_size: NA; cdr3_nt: TGTGCCGGGACCCTCCGAGCAAATTCACCCCTCCACTTT; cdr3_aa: CAGTLRANSPLHF
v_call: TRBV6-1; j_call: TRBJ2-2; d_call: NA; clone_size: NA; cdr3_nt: TGTGCCAGCAGGTTTAGTAACACCGGGGAGCTGTTTTTT; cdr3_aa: CASRFSNTGELFF
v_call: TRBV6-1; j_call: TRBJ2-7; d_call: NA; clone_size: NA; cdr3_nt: TGTGCCAGCAGTGGACGTCTGGGATCCTACGAGCAGTACTTC; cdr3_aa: CASSGRLGSYEQYF
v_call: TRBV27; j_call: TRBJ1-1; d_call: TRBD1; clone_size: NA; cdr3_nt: TGTGCCAGCAGTTTACGCCGGGACAGGGGCACTGAAGCTTTCTTT; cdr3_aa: CASSLRRDRGTEAFF
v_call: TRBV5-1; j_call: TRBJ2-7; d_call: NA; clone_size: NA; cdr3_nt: TGCGCCAGCAGCTGTCAGGGGGGGTCCCTCTACGAGCAGTACTTC; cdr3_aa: CASSCQGGSLYEQYF
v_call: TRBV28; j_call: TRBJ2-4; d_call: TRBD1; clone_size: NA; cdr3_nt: TGTGCCAGCAGTTCCACAGGGGGAGGCGAACTAGCCAAAAACATTCAGTACTTC; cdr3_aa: CASSSTGGGELAKNIQYF
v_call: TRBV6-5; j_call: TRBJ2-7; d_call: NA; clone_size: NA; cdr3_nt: TGTGCCAGCAGTTACCAACGATGGGGTGGCGAGCAGTACTTC; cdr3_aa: CASSYQRWGGEQYF
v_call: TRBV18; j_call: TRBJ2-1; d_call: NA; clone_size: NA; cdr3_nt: TGTGCCAGCTCACCATATACAGGCAGCTCCTACAATGAGCAGTTCTTC; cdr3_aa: CASSPYTGSSYNEQFF
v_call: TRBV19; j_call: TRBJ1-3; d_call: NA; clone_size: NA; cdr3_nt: TGTGCCAGTACCATCCGAGCGTCGGGTCGACATATAAACACCATATATTTT; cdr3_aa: CASTIRASGRHINTIYF